The 5 T cell receptor beta chains below come from one sample, sequenced in a study of Graves' ophthalmopathy and Graves' hyperthyroidism. Transcripts of RNA were the source for amplifying TCR beta CDR3 regions. After a first-round RT-PCR with HTBI primers, a second-round multiplex PCR was run. TCRdb analysed the multiplex PCR reads with MiXCR anew, one entry per CDR3 protein. The table lists around 1.1 million distinct CDR3 sequences, 35% to 45% of them singletons, with around 10% in the top ten. Sequencing was done on a sample of peripheral blood or thyroid tissue (not recorded which). The receptor set was obtained from an adult man with Graves' hyperthyroidism.

This sequence joins TRBV4-3 and TRBJ1-6; no firm D call. Per germline, CDR1 LGHNA and CDR2 YSLEER. Trimming stripped 0 bases from V and 9 bases from J, with 12 bases between. The CDR3 sequence is 15 residues long. CDR3 residues: CASSQDLIVGSPLHF. CDR3 DNA sequence: TGCGCCAGCAGCCAAGATCTAATAGTCGGTTCACCCCTCCACTTT.

The V gene is TRBV7-9, the J gene TRBJ2-7, with 8 bases that match TRBD1. V was pared by 5 bases and J by 5 bases, with 8 bases of the junction left unmatched. Germline CDR1 and CDR2: SEHNR and FQNEAQ (reference sequence). The CDR3 contains 14 residues. This chain's CDR3 is CASSPQDRDDEQYF. CDR3 sequence (DNA): TGTGCCAGCAGCCCTCAGGACAGGGACGACGAGCAGTACTTC.

This clonotype came up a few times. The chain employs TRBV11-3 and TRBJ2-5; 7 bases map to TRBD2. The CDR3 sequence is 15 residues long. The germline V gene has CDR1 SGHNT and CDR2 YENEEA. Losses at the gene ends were 3 bases for V and 0 bases for J; bases not matched to a gene: 4. For the CDR3, the DNA is TGTGCCAGCAGCTTTGGGACTAAACACCAAGAGACCCAGTACTTC. Protein: CASSFGTKHQETQYF.

The V call is TRBV2, the J call TRBJ1-5; a possible D gene is TRBD1 (5 bases). The CDR3 runs 15 residues. The germline V and J ends were trimmed by 3 bases and 4 bases, with 13 bases remaining between them. Germline V CDR1 and CDR2: SNHLY, FYNNEI. CDR3 in DNA: TGTGCCAGCAGTGAGGGAGGGGCGCATAATCAGCCCCAGCATTTT. Translated, it gives CASSEGGAHNQPQHF. Full variable domain (missing parts from reference TRBV2 and TRBJ1-5): EPEVTQTPSHQVTQMGQEVILRCVPISNHLYFYWYRQILGQKVEFLVSFYNNEISEKSEIFDDQFSVERPDGSNFTLKIRSTKLEDSAMYFCASSEGGAHNQPQHFGDGTRLSIL.

The chain has TRBV24-1 and TRBJ2-7, with D uncertain. Germline V gene lookup returns CDR1 KGHDR and CDR2 SFDVKD. The CDR3 has 14 amino acids. The ends were cut back, 3 bases at V and 7 bases at J, with 15 bases in the middle. CDR3 loop: CATSDLENTGEQYF. DNA of the CDR3: TGTGCCACCAGTGATCTCGAAAATACCGGGGAGCAGTACTTC.